This entry features one T cell receptor (beta chain) sequence. The CDR3 runs to 12 residues. Trimming stripped 1 base from V and 6 bases from J, with 6 bases between. This record belongs to a study of T cell responses to AZD1222 COVID-19 vaccine. Clones were sequenced by immunoSEQ multiplex PCR, and TCRdb holds only the in-frame ones, with some missing. The sample has 120,000 or so clones; 92% are singletons. The sequencing used peripheral blood, collected on day 0 of AZD1222 vaccination. The receptor's source is an adult in good health. This chain links TRBV12-3 or TRBV12-4 with TRBJ1-2; D gene unclear. The CDR3 protein is CASSLGSNGYTF. As DNA, the CDR3 is TGTGCCAGCAGTTTAGGGTCAAATGGCTACACCTTC.